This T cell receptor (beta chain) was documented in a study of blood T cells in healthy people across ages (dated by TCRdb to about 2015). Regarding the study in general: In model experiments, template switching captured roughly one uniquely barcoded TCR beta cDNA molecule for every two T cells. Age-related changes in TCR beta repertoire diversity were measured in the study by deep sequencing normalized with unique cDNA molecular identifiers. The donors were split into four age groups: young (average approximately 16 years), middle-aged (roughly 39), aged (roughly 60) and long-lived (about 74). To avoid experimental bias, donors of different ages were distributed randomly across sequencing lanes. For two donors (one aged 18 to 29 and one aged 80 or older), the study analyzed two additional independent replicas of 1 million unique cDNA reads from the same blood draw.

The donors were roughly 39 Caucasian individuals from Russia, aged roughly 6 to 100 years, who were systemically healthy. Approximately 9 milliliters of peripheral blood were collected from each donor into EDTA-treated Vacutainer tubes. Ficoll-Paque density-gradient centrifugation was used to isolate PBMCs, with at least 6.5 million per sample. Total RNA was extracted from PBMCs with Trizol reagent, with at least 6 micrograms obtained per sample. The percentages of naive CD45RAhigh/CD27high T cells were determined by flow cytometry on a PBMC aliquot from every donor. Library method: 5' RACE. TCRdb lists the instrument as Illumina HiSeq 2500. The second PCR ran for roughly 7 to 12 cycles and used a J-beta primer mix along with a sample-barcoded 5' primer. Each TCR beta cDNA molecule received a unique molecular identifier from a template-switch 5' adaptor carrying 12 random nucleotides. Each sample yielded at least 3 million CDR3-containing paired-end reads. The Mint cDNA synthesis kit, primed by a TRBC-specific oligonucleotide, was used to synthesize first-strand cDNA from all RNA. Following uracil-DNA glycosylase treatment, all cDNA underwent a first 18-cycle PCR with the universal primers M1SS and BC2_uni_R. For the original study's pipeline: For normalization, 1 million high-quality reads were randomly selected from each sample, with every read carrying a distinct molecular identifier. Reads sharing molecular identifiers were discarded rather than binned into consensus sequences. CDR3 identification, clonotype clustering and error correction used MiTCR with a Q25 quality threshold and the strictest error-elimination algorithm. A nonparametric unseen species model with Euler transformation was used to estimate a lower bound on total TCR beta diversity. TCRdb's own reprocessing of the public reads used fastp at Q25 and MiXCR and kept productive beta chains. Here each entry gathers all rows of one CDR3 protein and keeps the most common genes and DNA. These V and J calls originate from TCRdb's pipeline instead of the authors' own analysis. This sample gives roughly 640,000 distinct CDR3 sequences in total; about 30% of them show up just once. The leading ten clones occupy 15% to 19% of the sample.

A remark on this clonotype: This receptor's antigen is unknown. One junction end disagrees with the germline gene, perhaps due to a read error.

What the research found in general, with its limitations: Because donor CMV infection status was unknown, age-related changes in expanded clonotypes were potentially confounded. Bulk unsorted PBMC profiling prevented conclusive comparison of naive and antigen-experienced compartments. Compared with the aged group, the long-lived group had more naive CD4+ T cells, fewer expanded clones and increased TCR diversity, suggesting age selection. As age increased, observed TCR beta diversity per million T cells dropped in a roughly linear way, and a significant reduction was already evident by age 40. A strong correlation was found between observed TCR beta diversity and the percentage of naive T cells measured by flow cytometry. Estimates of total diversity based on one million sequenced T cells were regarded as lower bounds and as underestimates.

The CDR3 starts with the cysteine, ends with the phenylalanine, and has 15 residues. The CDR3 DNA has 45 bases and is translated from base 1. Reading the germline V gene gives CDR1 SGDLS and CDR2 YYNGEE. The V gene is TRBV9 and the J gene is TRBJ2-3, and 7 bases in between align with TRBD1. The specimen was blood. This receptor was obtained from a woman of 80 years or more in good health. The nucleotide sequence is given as TGTGCCGGCAGCGTCGGACAGGCCCGGGCAGATACGCAGTATTTT. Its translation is CAGSVGQARADTQYF. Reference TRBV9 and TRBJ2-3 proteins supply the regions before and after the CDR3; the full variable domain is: DSGVTQTPKHLITATGQRVTLRCSPRSGDLSVYWYQQSLDQGLQFLIQYYNGEERAKGNILERFSAQQFPDLHSELNLSSLELGDSALYFCAGSVGQARADTQYFGPGTRLTVL.